The 13 T cell receptor beta chains reported below all come from one sample, sequenced in a study of post-analysis software for immune sequencing data. Researchers reported that TCR beta cDNA libraries carried unique molecular identifiers. In TCRdb, the PCR reads were re-called with MiXCR into one record per CDR3 protein. The data show roughly 600,000 distinct CDR3 sequences, with roughly 46% seen just once and around 1.7% held by the top ten. No antigen has been identified for these receptors. Study-level results: Compared with controls, patients had more of about 5 TRBV segments, including TRBV5-6, TRBV5-1 and TRBV20-1.

The material sequenced was blood. The receptors were gathered from a girl aged 10 to 17 with multiple sclerosis.

This clonotype occurred a few times. V and J are TRBV14 and TRBJ1-4; D may be TRBD1 (5 bases). V was trimmed by 6 bases and J by 3 bases, leaving 14 bases between them. Germline CDR1 and CDR2: SGHDN and FVKESK. The CDR3 runs 15 residues. Here the CDR3 reads CASRASGTSNEKLFF. The DNA of the CDR3 is TGTGCCAGCAGGGCATCAGGGACCTCTAATGAAAAACTGTTTTTT. Variable domain in full (rest from reference TRBV14 and TRBJ1-4): EAGVTQFPSHSVIEKGQTVTLRCDPISGHDNLYWYRRVMGKEIKFLLHFVKESKQDESGMPNNRFLAERTGGTYSTLKVQPAELEDSGVYFCASRASGTSNEKLFFGSGTQLSVL.

This clonotype turned up a few times. The chain recombines TRBV12-3 or TRBV12-4 with TRBJ1-1; D is unresolved. CDR3 length: 13 amino acids. V was shortened by 4 bases and J by 5 bases, with 11 bases between the two germline ends. CDR3 residues: CASSSLGVTEAFF. As DNA, the CDR3 is TGTGCCAGCAGTTCCCTCGGGGTGACTGAAGCTTTCTTT.

The rearrangement links TRBV12-3 or TRBV12-4 to TRBJ1-1; the D is unclear. V lost 4 bases and J lost 8, with 8 bases in between. The CDR3 has 11 residues. The CDR3 is CASSWVGEAFF. The CDR3 coding sequence is TGTGCCAGCAGTTGGGTCGGGGAAGCTTTCTTT.

The V call is TRBV2, the J call TRBJ2-3, with D maybe TRBD1 (6 bases). CDR3 length equals 13 residues. The V gene's germline CDR1 is SNHLY and CDR2 FYNNEI. The V end was cut by 9 bases, the J end by 0 bases, with 10 bases between. DNA of the CDR3: TGTGCCAGGAACAGGGAAAGCACAGATACGCAGTATTTT. Its protein is CARNRESTDTQYF. The variable domain in full, with the rest retrieved from reference TRBV2 and TRBJ2-3, is EPEVTQTPSHQVTQMGQEVILRCVPISNHLYFYWYRQILGQKVEFLVSFYNNEISEKSEIFDDQFSVERPDGSNFTLKIRSTKLEDSAMYFCARNRESTDTQYFGPGTRLTVL.

The gene calls are TRBV20-1 and TRBJ2-1; D may be TRBD1 or TRBD2 (5 bases each). Germline loops: CDR1 DFQATT, CDR2 SNEGSKA (reference sequence). With 3 bases removed from V and 4 bases from J, the gap between germline ends came to 13 bases. CDR3 length equals 14 residues. The CDR3 spells CSASEGMGYNEQFF. CDR3 coding DNA: TGCAGTGCTAGTGAGGGGATGGGATACAATGAGCAGTTCTTC.

V and J are TRBV30 and TRBJ2-6; the D gene is possibly TRBD1 (6 bases). Trimming pared 4 bases from V and 2 bases from J, leaving 15 bases between. Germline V gene lookup returns CDR1 GTSNPN and CDR2 SVGIG (reference sequence). This CDR3 is 16 amino acids long. The CDR3 sequence is CAWIKGGYAGANVLTF. Written as DNA, the CDR3 is TGTGCCTGGATAAAAGGGGGATATGCTGGGGCCAACGTCCTGACTTTC.

This clonotype was picked up one time. This chain links TRBV7-9 with TRBJ2-3; weak D call: TRBD1 (6 bases). Germline V gene lookup returns CDR1 SEHNR and CDR2 FQNEAQ (reference sequence). V was pared by 6 bases and J by 3 bases, with 16 bases between. The CDR3 totals 15 residues. Here the CDR3 reads CASRLTARGTDTQYF. The DNA for the CDR3 is TGTGCCAGCAGACTGACTGCGAGGGGGACAGATACGCAGTATTTT.

This sequence joins TRBV11-2 and TRBJ2-1; perhaps TRBD1 as D (5 bases). The V end was cut by 3 bases, the J end by 8 bases, with 14 bases between. The CDR3 is 14 amino acids. In germline, CDR1 is SGHAT, CDR2 FQNNGV. The CDR3 nucleotides are TGTGCCAGCAGCTTGGCTTTTGGGGCCGATGAGCAGTTCTTC. Amino acids: CASSLAFGADEQFF.

The chain recombines TRBV19 with TRBJ2-1; 7 bases map to TRBD2. CDR1 and CDR2 from the germline V gene are LNHDA and SQIVND (reference sequence). J gave up 4 bases and V 3 bases, and 6 bases lay outside the gene matches. CDR3 size: 15 residues. The CDR3 DNA reads as TGTGCCAGTAGTATGGGGCCTAGCGGTTACAATGAGCAGTTCTTC. It translates to CASSMGPSGYNEQFF.

The chain joins TRBV6-2 or TRBV6-3 to TRBJ1-2; possibly TRBD1 for D (5 bases). V was trimmed by 4 bases and J by 4 bases, leaving 13 bases between them. The V gene's germline CDR1 is MNHEY and CDR2 SVGEGT. The CDR3 totals 14 residues. The CDR3 DNA follows: TGTGCCAGCAGTTCCGCGGGGCGGATCTATGGCTACACCTTC. This sequence encodes CASSSAGRIYGYTF.

This clonotype came up a few times. The chain joins TRBV12-3 or TRBV12-4 to TRBJ2-1, with 7 bases matching TRBD2. The junction had 9 bases not matched to a gene; V was cut back by 4 bases and J by 3 bases. The CDR3 extends over 16 amino acids. The CDR3 nucleotides read TGTGCCAGCAGTTCCTCGGGGGGATCTCTCTACAATGAGCAGTTCTTC. This encodes CASSSSGGSLYNEQFF.

The chain combines TRBV20-1 with TRBJ2-1; either TRBD1 or TRBD2 may fit D (5 bases each). Germline values: CDR1 DFQATT, CDR2 SNEGSKA (reference sequence). The length of the CDR3 is 13 residues. The V end was cut by 2 bases, the J end by 8 bases, with 13 bases between. This CDR3 is CSARPGAGDEQFF. The DNA for the CDR3 is TGCAGTGCTAGACCCGGGGCAGGCGATGAGCAGTTCTTC.

Concerning this clonotype itself: The junction departs from germline at one end; a sequencing error may be responsible. The chain is built from TRBV20-1 and TRBJ2-3, with D possibly called TRBD1 or TRBD2 (7 bases each). This CDR3 is built from 12 residues. From germline, CDR1 is DFQATT and CDR2 SNEGSKA (reference sequence). CDR3 sequence: CSAIGGTDTRYF. As DNA, the CDR3 is TGCAGTGCTATCGGGGGGACAGATACGCGGTATTTT.